This TCR beta chain was profiled in a study of blood T cell repertoires in COVID-19 (dated by TCRdb to 2018 to 2020). About the full investigation: Samples covering the acute and convalescent phases of COVID-19 were provided by collaborators in the United States, Italy and Spain. The material from the prospective study consisted of cDNA or gDNA derived from T cells, B-cell-depleted T cells, or PBMCs. The dataset comprised deeply sampled blood TCRbeta repertoires from subjects exposed to, actively infected with, or recovered from COVID-19. The repertoires were made available in a free public database intended to serve as a resource for research on the immune response to SARS-CoV-2. Samples came from the ongoing ImmuneRACE study (first 160 participants) plus 1,254 subjects from 6 global collaborators. Nearly every sample came with metadata listing a de-identified subject ID, COVID-19 status, age in years and sex. HLA class I and class II types, where available, came from metadata supplied by the sample provider rather than from assay-based typing.

Regarding this clone: What this receptor recognizes is not known. The input lacks base qualities; no much larger clone sits a single base away.

Each collaborating institution followed its own protocols to collect whole blood in K2EDTA tubes. For TCRbeta analysis, collaborators shipped samples in one of three forms: frozen whole blood, isolated PBMCs, or DNA extracted from either of those sample types. From cysteine to phenylalanine, the CDR3 is 17 amino acids long. Just the 51-base CDR3 DNA is kept, in frame starting at base 1. CDR1 and CDR2 (MDHEN, SYDVKM) derive from the germline V gene. Trimming removed 2 bases from V and 4 bases from J; the gene matches leave 8 bases unexplained. Overall study outcomes, separate from this receptor: The quantity of clinical and demographic metadata differed by source and by participant and was supplied without curation.

The immunoSEQ Assay, a bias-controlled multiplex PCR, was used to amplify TCRbeta CDR3 regions from genomic DNA. As for how the authors treated the data: The number of nucleated cells in each sample was estimated from the amplification of reference gene primers within the assay. Sequence reads were collapsed and filtered to measure the absolute abundance of every unique TCRbeta CDR3 rearrangement. For each sample, productive Simpson clonality was calculated as the square root of Simpson's diversity index across productive rearrangements. This immuneACCESS table, as held by TCRdb, lists in-frame sequences with V and J called but not all clones. Of the missing ones, under half trace to an unresolved V gene in checked studies; the others have no known cause. Clonal size and the V and J genes are those of that table, whereas D and trimming came from the DNA. The sample contains roughly 200,000 clones, around 86% of them found a single time. Approximately 6.1% of the sample is in the top ten clones.

The V gene is TRBV28 and the J gene is TRBJ2-1, with 10 bases matching TRBD2. Material: peripheral blood. The source of this sequence is a man older than 75 with acute or convalescent COVID-19. The DNA sequence is TGTGCCAGCAGTTTAATCCCCGGGACTAGCGAATACAATGAGCAGTTCTTC. Translated, it gives CASSLIPGTSEYNEQFF.